Described below is a single T cell receptor beta chain sequence and its context. What it recognizes is unknown. The CDR3 runs 15 residues. Trimming removed 7 bases from V and 3 bases from J; junction bases left unmatched: 4. In germline, CDR1 is SGHAT, CDR2 FQNNGV. Sequencing templates came from extracted RNA that was reverse transcribed into cDNA. Sequencing used immunoSEQ multiplex PCR; TCRdb keeps in-frame clones, though not all of them. The top ten hold around 0.48% of the sample, which has about 200,000 clones, 30% to 40% seen once. This sample is part of a study of CD8+ T cells in alopecia areata. Turning to the study itself: Affected scalp percentage set treated patients' severity scores. Broader study findings: Relative to normal scalp, lesional scalp, especially alopecia totalis/universalis, showed higher clonality.

Treatment described: oral pan-JAK inhibitor, 5-10 mg twice daily. The rearrangement links TRBV11-2 to TRBJ2-1; 12 bases match TRBD2. This sample comprised CD4+ T cells sorted from blood, obtained at approximately week 30, from a patient treated with tofacitinib. The source of this sequence is a human donor with alopecia areata. CDR3 coding DNA: TGTGCCAGCATCCTAGCGGGAGGGAGCTACAATGAGCAGTTCTTC. It specifies CASILAGGSYNEQFF.